This T cell receptor (beta chain) was sequenced during a study of blood T cell repertoires in COVID-19. Study in general: Sources were T cells, B-cell-depleted T cells, or PBMCs; the material itself was cDNA or gDNA.

Per the original methods: Amplification of reference gene primers provided the estimated nucleated cell counts. Sequenced by immunoSEQ multiplex PCR; TCRdb stores in-frame clones only, minus some. V and J calls and clone size are as listed in that table; D and trimming were resolved from the DNA. The repertoire holds 80,000 to 100,000 clones, approximately 80% seen once, with over 9% in the top ten. Trimming at V came to 0 bases and at J to 5 bases, leaving 9 bases not matched to a gene. The CDR3 runs to 17 residues. Germline CDR1 is KGHSH and CDR2 is LQKENI. The sample comprised peripheral blood. This sequence was found in a woman in her seventies with acute or convalescent COVID-19. The chain employs TRBV18 and TRBJ1-4, with 7 bases identical to TRBD1. As DNA, the CDR3 is TGTGCCAGCTCACCACCGGTATTATCACAGGGGAATGAAAAACTGTTTTTT. Its protein product is CASSPPVLSQGNEKLFF. The full variable domain, with the rest looked up from reference TRBV18 and TRBJ1-4, is NAGVMQNPRHLVRRRGQEARLRCSPMKGHSHVYWYRQLPEEGLKFMVYLQKENIIDESGMPKERFSAEFPKEGPSILRIQQVVRGDSAAYFCASSPPVLSQGNEKLFFGSGTQLSVL.